The 2 T cell receptor beta chains presented below share a single source sample, sequenced in a study of PD-1 blockade in classical Hodgkin lymphoma. Profiled with immunoSEQ multiplex PCR; TCRdb holds only in-frame clones, not every one. The sample carries 10,000 to 15,000 clones, roughly 83% recorded once. Time point denoted: cycle 4 day 1 (C4D1), after more than five weeks of nivolumab. With no exception, relapse followed autologous stem cell transplantation in all patients, and brentuximab vedotin exposure varied. Investigators isolated CD4+ T cells from thawed PBMCs through magnetic negative selection. The material sequenced was CD4+ T cells from blood, taken before the fourth cycle of nivolumab. These receptors all come from a human donor with classical Hodgkin lymphoma.

Here the CDR3 DNA reads TGCGCCAGCAGCTTGGGACTGATTAACTATGGCTACACCTTC. This translates into CASSLGLINYGYTF. This rearrangement joins TRBV5-1 to TRBJ1-2; D is undetermined. CDR1 is SGHRS and CDR2 is YFSETQ in the germline V gene. The CDR3 sequence is 14 residues long. V was shortened by 0 bases and J by 1 base, with 7 bases between the two germline ends.

V is TRBV2 and J is TRBJ1-2, with 7 positions matching TRBD1. The V gene end was trimmed by 6 bases and the J gene end by 5 bases; junction bases not matched to a gene: 6. CDR1 SNHLY and CDR2 FYNNEI come from the germline V gene. The CDR3 is 13 amino acids. For the CDR3, the DNA is TGTGCCAGCAGGAGGGACAGACTTTATGGCTACACCTTC. It translates to CASRRDRLYGYTF.